This is a list of T cell receptor beta chains from one sample in a study of CXCR3-negative and CXCR3-positive naive CD8 T cells. With the 5' RACE reads reprocessed, TCRdb shows one record per CDR3 protein and no DNA. The sample has 150,000 to 180,000 distinct CDR3 sequences, and its top ten clones hold less than 0.55%. The sequencing sample was made of naive CXCR3+ CD8+ T cells from blood. The receptors shown here come from a human donor in good health. Some clones in this sample may be carry-over from other donors' samples. Each CDR3 is given with its conserved first and last residue.

j_call v_call cdr3_aa
TRBJ2-7 TRBV28 CASGTRYAYEQYF
TRBJ2-3 TRBV12-3/TRBV12-4 CASSLPGQGTDTQYF
TRBJ2-7 TRBV27 CASSPSTGGSYEQYF
TRBJ1-3 TRBV30 CAWSVGTSGNTIYF
TRBJ2-7 TRBV4-1 CASSPPRGLLTYEQYF
TRBJ1-5 TRBV6-5 CASRPYRELVQPQHF
TRBJ2-2 TRBV28 CASSWDADSERFF
TRBJ2-3 TRBV2 CASSGLAVSTDTQYF
TRBJ2-1 TRBV19 CASSKQATRYNEQFF
TRBJ2-5 TRBV21-1 CASSKAFWDRGTETQYF
TRBJ1-2 TRBV29-1 CSVFPGEDGYTF
TRBJ2-2 TRBV4-3 CASSQDLGGTGELFF
TRBJ2-7 TRBV20-1 CSAYRDRLYYEQYF
TRBJ2-5 TRBV10-3 CAIRGTGEETQYF
TRBJ1-2 TRBV19 CASTRANYGYTF
TRBJ2-1 TRBV9 CASSVEGGAENEQFF
TRBJ2-2 TRBV5-1 CASSPPPGELFF
TRBJ1-2 TRBV29-1 CRLPGGETNYGYTF
TRBJ2-3 TRBV28 CASSLLEGALSGTQYF
TRBJ2-7 TRBV14 CASSQAADRGHEQYF
TRBJ2-1 TRBV9 CASSVQSGLAAINEQFF
TRBJ2-7 TRBV25-1 CASSDTGLNPYEQYF
TRBJ1-5 TRBV28 CASSLWNRNNQPQHF